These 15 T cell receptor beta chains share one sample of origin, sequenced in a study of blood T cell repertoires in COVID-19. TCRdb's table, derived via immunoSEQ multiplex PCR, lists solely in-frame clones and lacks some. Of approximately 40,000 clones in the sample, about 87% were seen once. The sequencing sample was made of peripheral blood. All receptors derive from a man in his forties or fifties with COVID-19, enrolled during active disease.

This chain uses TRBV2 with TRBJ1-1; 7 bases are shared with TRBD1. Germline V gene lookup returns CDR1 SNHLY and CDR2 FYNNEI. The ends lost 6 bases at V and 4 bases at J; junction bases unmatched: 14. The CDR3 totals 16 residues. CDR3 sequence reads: CASRNTGAIGTTEAFF. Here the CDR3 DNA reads TGTGCCAGCAGAAATACAGGGGCCATCGGTACCACTGAAGCTTTCTTT.

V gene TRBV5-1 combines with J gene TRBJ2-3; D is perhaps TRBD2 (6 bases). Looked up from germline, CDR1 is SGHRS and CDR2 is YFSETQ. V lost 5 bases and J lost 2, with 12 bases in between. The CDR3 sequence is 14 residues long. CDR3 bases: TGCGCCAGCAGAAACGGGAGTTTCACAGATACGCAGTATTTT. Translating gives CASRNGSFTDTQYF.

The CDR3 loop is CATSRASEQYF. DNA of the CDR3: TGTGCCACCAGCAGAGCGAGCGAGCAGTACTTC. The rearrangement links TRBV15 to TRBJ2-7; D is undetermined. The CDR3 runs to 11 residues. V was clipped by 1 base and J by 6 bases, with 4 bases between them. Germline-derived CDR1 and CDR2 are LNHNV and YYDKDF (reference sequence).

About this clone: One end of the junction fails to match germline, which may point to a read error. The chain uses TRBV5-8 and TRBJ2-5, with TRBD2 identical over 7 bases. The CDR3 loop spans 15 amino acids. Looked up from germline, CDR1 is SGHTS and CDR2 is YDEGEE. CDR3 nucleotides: TGTGCCAGCAGCTCACTGCGGGGGAACCAGGAGACCCAGTACTTC. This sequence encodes CASSSLRGNQETQYF.

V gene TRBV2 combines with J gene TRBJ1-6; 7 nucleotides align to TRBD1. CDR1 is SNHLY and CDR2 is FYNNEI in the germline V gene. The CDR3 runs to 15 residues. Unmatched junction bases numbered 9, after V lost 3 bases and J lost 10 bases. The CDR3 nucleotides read TGTGCCAGCAGTGACCTTCGACAGGGAAAATCACCCCTCCACTTT. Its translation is CASSDLRQGKSPLHF. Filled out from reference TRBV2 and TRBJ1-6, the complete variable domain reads EPEVTQTPSHQVTQMGQEVILRCVPISNHLYFYWYRQILGQKVEFLVSFYNNEISEKSEIFDDQFSVERPDGSNFTLKIRSTKLEDSAMYFCASSDLRQGKSPLHFGNGTRLTVT.

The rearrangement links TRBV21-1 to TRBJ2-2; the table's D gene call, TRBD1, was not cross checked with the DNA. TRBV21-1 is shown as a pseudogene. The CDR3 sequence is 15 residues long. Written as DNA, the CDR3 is TGTGCCAGCAGCAAACTAGGGGCGAACACCGGGGAGCTGTTTTTT. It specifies CASSKLGANTGELFF.

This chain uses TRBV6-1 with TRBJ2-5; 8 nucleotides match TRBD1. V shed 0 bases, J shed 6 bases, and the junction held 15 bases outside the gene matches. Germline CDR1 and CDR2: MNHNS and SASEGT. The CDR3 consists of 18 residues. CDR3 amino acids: CASSEALVVGQGAQTQYF. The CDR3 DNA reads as TGTGCCAGCAGTGAAGCCTTAGTAGTCGGCCAGGGGGCTCAGACCCAGTACTTC.

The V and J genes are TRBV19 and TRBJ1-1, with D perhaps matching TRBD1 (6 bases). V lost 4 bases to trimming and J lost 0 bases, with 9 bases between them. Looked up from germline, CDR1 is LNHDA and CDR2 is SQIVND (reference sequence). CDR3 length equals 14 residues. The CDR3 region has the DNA TGTGCCAGTAGTACGGACAGCTTGAACACTGAAGCTTTCTTT. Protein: CASSTDSLNTEAFF.

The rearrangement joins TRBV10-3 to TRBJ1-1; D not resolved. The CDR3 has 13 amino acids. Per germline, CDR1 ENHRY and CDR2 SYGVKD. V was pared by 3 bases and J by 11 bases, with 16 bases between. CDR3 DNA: TGTGCCATCAGTGACCCGAAGGAGGAGGAGGCTTTCTTT. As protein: CAISDPKEEEAFF.

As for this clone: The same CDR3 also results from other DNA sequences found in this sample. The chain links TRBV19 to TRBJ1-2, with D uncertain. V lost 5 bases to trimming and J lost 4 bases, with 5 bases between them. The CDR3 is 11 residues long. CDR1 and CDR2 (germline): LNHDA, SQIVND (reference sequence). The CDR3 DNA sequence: TGTGCCAGTAGTCCGGGCTATGGCTACACCTTC. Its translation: CASSPGYGYTF.

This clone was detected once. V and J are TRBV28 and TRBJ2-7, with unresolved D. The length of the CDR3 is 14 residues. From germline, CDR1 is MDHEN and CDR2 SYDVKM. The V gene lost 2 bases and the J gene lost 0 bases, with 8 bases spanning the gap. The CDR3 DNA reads TGTGCCAGCAGTTTACAGCGCCTCTCCTACGAGCAGTACTTC. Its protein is CASSLQRLSYEQYF. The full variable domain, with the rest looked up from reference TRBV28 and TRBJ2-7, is DVKVTQSSRYLVKRTGEKVFLECVQDMDHENMFWYRQDPGLGLRLIYFSYDVKMKEKGDIPEGYSVSREKKERFSLILESASTNQTSMYLCASSLQRLSYEQYFGPGTRLTVT.

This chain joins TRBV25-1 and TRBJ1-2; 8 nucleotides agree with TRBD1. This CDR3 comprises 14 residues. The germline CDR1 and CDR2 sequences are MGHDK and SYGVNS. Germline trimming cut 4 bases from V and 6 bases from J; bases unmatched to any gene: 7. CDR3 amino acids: CASSGTGIGNGYTF. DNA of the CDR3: TGTGCCAGCAGTGGGACAGGGATTGGAAATGGCTACACCTTC.

The CDR3 bases are TGTGCCAGCAGTAGGCAGGAGGGCACTGAAGCTTTCTTT. Translation: CASSRQEGTEAFF. The V and J genes are TRBV6-5 and TRBJ1-1; D gene uncertain. This CDR3 has 13 amino acids. The V end lost 5 bases, the J end lost 4 bases, and 11 bases lay between the germline ends. Germline CDR1 is MNHEY and CDR2 is SVGAGI.

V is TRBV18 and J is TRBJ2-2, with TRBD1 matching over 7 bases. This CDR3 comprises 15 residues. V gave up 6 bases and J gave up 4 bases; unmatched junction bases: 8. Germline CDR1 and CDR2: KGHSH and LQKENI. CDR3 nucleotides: TGTGCCAGCTCGGAGCACAGGGGTGGCACCGGGGAGCTGTTTTTT. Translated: CASSEHRGGTGELFF.

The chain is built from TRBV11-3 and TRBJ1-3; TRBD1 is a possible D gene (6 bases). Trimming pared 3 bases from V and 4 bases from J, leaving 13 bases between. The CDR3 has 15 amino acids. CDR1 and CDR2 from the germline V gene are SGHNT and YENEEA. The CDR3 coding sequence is TGTGCCAGCAGCTTGTCCAGGGGCCCAGGAAACACCATATATTTT. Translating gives CASSLSRGPGNTIYF.